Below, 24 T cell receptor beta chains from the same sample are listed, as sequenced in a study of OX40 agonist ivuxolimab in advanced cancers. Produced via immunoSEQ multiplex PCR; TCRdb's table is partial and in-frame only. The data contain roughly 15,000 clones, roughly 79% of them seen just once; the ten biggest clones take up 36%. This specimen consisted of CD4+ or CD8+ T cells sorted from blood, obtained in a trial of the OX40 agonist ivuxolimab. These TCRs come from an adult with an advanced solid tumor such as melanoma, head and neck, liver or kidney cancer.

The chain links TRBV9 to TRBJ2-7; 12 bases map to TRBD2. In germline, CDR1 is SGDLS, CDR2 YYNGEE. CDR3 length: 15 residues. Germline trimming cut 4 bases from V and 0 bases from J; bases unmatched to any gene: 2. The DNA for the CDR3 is TGTGCCAGCAGCCAGACTAGCGGGGGCTCCTACGAGCAGTACTTC. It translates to CASSQTSGGSYEQYF.

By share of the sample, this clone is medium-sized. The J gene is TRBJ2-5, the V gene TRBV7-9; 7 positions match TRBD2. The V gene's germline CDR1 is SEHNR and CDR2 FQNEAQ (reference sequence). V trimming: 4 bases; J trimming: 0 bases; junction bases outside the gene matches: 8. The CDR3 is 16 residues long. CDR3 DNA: TGTGCCAGCAGCTCACCGGGCGGGAGTGACCAAGAGACCCAGTACTTC. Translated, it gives CASSSPGGSDQETQYF. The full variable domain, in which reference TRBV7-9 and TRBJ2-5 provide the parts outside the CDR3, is DTGVSQNPRHKITKRGQNVTFRCDPISEHNRLYWYRQTLGQGPEFLTYFQNEAQLEKSRLLSDRFSAERPKGSFSTLEIQRTEQGDSAMYLCASSSPGGSDQETQYFGPGTRLLVL.

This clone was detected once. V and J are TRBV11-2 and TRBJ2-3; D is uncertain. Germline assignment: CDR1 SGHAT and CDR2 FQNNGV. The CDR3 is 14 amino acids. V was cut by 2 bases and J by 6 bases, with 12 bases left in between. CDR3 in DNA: TGTGCCAGCAGCTTATTGATAACAACCGATACGCAGTATTTT. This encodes CASSLLITTDTQYF.

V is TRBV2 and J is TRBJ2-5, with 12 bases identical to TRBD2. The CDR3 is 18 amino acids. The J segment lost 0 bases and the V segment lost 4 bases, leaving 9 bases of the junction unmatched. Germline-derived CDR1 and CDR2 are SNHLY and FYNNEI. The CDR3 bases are TGTGCCAGCAGTGGGACTAGCGGGGACAACCCGTACCAAGAGACCCAGTACTTC. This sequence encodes CASSGTSGDNPYQETQYF.

Written as DNA, the CDR3 is TGTGCCAGCAGCTTGAAGGGGTTTAACTATGGCTACACCTTC. This sequence encodes CASSLKGFNYGYTF. V gene TRBV5-6 combines with J gene TRBJ1-2, with TRBD1 as a possible D gene (5 bases). Germline lookup yields CDR1 SGHDT and CDR2 YYEEEE. Trimming left V 1 base short and J 1 base short, with 8 bases between. This CDR3 region has 14 residues. The variable domain in full, completed from reference TRBV5-6 and TRBJ1-2, reads DAGVTQSPTHLIKTRGQQVTLRCSPKSGHDTVSWYQQALGQGPQFIFQYYEEEERQRGNFPDRFSGHQFPNYSSELNVNALLLGDSALYLCASSLKGFNYGYTFGSGTRLTVV.

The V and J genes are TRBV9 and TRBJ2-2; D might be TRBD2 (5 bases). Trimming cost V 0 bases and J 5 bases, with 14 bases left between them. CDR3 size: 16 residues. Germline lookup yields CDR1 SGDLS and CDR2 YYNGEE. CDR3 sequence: CASSVGGGVGTGELFF. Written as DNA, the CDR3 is TGTGCCAGCAGCGTAGGAGGAGGCGTTGGAACCGGGGAGCTGTTTTTT.

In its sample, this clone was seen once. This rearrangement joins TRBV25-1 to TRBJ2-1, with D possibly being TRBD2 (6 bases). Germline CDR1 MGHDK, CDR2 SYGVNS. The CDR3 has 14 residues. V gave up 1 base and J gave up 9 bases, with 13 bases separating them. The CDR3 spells CASSELGDSGEQFF. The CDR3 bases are TGTGCCAGCAGTGAATTGGGGGACTCAGGTGAGCAGTTCTTC.

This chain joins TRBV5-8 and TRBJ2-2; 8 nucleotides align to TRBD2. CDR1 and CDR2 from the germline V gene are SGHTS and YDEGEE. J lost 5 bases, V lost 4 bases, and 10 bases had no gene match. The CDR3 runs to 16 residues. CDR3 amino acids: CASSLTPAGVTGELFF. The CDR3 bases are TGTGCCAGCAGCCTCACCCCAGCGGGGGTTACCGGGGAGCTGTTTTTT. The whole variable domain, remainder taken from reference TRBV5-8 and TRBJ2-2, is EAGVTQSPTHLIKTRGQQATLRCSPISGHTSVYWYQQALGLGLQFLLWYDEGEERNRGNFPPRFSGRQFPNYSSELNVNALELEDSALYLCASSLTPAGVTGELFFGEGSRLTVL.

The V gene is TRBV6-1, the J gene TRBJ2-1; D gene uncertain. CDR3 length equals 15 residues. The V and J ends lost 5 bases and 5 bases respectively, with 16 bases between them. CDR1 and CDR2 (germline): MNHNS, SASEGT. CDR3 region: CASSTLGNGHNEQFF. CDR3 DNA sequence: TGTGCCAGCAGTACCCTGGGCAATGGACACAATGAGCAGTTCTTC.

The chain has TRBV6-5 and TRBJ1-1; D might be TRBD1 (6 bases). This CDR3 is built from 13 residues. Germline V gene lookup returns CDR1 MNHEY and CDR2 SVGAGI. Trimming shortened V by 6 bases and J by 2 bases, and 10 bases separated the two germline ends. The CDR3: CASRLGGNTEAFF. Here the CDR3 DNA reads TGTGCCAGCAGGTTGGGGGGCAACACTGAAGCTTTCTTT.

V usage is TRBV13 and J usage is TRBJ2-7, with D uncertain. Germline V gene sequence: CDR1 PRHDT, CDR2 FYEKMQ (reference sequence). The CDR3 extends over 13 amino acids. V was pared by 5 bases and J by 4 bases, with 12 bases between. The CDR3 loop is CASSAATSYEQYF. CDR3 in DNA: TGTGCCAGCAGCGCCGCTACTTCTTACGAGCAGTACTTC.

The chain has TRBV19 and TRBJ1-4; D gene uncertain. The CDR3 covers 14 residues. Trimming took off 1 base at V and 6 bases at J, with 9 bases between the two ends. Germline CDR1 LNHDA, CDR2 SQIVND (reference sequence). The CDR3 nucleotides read TGTGCCAGTAGTATAGGGAGGATCGATGAAAAACTGTTTTTT. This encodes CASSIGRIDEKLFF.

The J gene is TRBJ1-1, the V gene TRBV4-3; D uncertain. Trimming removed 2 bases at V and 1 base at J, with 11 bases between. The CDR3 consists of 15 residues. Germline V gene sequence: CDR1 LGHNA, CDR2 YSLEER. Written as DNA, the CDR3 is TGCGCCAGCAGCCAACAGCCCCGGGAGAACACTGAAGCTTTCTTT. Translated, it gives CASSQQPRENTEAFF.

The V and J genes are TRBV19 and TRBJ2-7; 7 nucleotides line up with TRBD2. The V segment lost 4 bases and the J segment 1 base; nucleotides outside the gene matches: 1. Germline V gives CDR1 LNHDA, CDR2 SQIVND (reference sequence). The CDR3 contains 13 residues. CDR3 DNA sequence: TGTGCCAGTAGTAGCGGGGGTTCCTACGAGCAGTACTTC. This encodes CASSSGGSYEQYF.

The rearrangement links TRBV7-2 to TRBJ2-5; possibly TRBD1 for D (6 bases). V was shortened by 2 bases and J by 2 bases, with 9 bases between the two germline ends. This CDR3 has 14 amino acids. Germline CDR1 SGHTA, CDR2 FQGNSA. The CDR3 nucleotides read TGTGCCAGCAGCTTAAGCAGGGGTCAAGAGACCCAGTACTTC. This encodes CASSLSRGQETQYF.

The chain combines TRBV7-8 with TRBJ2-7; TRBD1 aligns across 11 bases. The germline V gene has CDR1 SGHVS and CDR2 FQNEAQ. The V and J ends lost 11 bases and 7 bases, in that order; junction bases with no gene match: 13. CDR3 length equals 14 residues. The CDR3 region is CAATFRDRGGEQYF. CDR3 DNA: TGTGCCGCAACATTCCGGGACAGGGGGGGTGAGCAGTACTTC.

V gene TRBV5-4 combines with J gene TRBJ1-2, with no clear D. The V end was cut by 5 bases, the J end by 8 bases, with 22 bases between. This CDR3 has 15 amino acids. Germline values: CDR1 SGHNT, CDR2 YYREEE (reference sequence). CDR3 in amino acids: CASSLYGTGLLGYTF. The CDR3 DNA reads TGTGCCAGCAGTTTGTACGGAACCGGACTGTTGGGCTACACCTTC.

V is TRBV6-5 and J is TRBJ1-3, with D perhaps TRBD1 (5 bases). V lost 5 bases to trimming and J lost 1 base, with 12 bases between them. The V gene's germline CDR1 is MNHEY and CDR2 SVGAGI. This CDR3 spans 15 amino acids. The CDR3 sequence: CASSRDYPSGNTIYF. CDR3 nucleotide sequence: TGTGCCAGCAGTAGGGACTACCCATCTGGAAACACCATATATTTT.

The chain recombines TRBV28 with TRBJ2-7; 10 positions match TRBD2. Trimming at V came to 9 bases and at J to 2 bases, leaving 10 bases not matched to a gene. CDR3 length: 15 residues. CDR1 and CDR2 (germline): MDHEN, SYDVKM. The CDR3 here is CASLAASGSPYEQYF. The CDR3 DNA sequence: TGTGCCAGTCTCGCGGCTAGCGGGAGCCCCTACGAGCAGTACTTC. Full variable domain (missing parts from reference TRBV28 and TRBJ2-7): DVKVTQSSRYLVKRTGEKVFLECVQDMDHENMFWYRQDPGLGLRLIYFSYDVKMKEKGDIPEGYSVSREKKERFSLILESASTNQTSMYLCASLAASGSPYEQYFGPGTRLTVT.

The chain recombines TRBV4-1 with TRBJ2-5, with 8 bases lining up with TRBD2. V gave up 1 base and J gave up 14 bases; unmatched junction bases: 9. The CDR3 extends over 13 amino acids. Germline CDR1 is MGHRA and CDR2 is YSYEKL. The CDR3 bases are TGCGCCAGCAGCCAAGGCCTGACTAGCGAACCCTACTTC. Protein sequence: CASSQGLTSEPYF.

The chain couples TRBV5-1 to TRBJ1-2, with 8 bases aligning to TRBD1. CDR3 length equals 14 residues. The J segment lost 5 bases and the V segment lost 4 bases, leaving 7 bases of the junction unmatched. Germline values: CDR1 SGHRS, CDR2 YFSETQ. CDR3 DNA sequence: TGCGCCAGCAGCGAGACAGGGGCGCCATATGGCTACACCTTC. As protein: CASSETGAPYGYTF.

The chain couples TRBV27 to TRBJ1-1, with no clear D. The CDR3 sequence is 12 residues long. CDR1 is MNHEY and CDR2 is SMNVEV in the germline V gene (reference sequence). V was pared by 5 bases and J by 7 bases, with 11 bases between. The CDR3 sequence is CASSHPRDEAFF. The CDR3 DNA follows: TGTGCCAGCAGTCACCCGAGGGATGAAGCTTTCTTT.

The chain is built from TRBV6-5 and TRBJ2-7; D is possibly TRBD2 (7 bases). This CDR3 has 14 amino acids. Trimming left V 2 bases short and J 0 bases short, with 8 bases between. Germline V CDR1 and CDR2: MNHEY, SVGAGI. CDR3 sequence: CASSYAGASYEQYF. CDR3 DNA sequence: TGTGCCAGCAGTTACGCGGGGGCCTCCTACGAGCAGTACTTC.

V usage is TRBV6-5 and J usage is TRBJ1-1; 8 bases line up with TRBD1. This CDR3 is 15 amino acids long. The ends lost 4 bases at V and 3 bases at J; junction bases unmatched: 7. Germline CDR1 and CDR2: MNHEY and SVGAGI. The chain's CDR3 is CASSWGTGPHTEAFF. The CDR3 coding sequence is TGTGCCAGCAGTTGGGGGACAGGACCTCACACTGAAGCTTTCTTT.